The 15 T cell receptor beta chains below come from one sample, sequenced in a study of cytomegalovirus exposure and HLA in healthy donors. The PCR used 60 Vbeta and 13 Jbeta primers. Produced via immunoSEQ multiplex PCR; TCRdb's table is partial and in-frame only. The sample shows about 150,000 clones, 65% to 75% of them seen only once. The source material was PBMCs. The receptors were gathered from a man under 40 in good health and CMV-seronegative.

The CDR3 sequence is CASSPAGDKCSTNEKLFF. DNA for the CDR3: TGTGCCAGCAGCCCGGCGGGGGACAAATGTTCAACTAATGAAAAACTGTTTTTT. The chain joins TRBV5-7 to TRBJ1-4; D might be TRBD1 (6 bases). TRBV5-7 counts as an open reading frame of uncertain function. This CDR3 region has 18 residues. V lost 4 bases and J lost 0, with 19 bases in between.

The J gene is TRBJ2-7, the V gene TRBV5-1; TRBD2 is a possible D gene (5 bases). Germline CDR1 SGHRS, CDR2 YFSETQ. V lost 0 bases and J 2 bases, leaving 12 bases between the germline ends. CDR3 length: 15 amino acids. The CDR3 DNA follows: TGCGCCAGCAGCTTGGCATTCCAGGAGGCCTACGAGCAGTACTTC. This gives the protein CASSLAFQEAYEQYF.

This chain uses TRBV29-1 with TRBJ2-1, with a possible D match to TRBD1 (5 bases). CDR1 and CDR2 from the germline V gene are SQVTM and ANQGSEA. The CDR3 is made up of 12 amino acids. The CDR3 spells CTTKGSYNEQFF. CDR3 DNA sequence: TGCACAACTAAGGGGTCCTACAATGAGCAGTTCTTC.

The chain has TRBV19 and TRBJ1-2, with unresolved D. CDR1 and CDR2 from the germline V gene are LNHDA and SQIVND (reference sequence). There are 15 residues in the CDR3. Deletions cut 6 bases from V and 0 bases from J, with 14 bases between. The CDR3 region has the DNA TGTGCCAGTAGGACCACCTACCGGGCTAACTATGGCTACACCTTC. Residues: CASRTTYRANYGYTF.

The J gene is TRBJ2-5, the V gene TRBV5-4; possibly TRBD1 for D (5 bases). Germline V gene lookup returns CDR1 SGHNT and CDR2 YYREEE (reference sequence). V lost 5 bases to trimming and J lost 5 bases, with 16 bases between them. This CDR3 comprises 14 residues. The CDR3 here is CASRQDMFEETQYF. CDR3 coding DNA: TGTGCCAGCAGGCAGGACATGTTTGAGGAGACCCAGTACTTC.

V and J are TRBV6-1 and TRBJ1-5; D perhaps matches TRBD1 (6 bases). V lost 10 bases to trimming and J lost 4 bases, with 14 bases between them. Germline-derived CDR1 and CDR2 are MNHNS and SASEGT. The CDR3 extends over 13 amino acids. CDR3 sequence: CATQGVRNQPQHF. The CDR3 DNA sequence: TGTGCCACACAGGGAGTCCGGAATCAGCCCCAGCATTTT.

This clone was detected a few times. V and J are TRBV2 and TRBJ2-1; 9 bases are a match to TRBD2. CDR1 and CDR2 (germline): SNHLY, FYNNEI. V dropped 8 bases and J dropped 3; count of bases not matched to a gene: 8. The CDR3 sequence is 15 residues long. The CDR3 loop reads CASWRRGGLYNEQFF. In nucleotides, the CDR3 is TGTGCCAGCTGGAGGCGGGGGGGCCTCTACAATGAGCAGTTCTTC.

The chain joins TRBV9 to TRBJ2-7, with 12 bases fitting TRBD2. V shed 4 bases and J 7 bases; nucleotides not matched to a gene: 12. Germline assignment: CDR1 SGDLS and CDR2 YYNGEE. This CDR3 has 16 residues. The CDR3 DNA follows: TGTGCCAGCAGCCGTCGGACTAGCGGGACCCCGGGGGAGCAGTACTTC. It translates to CASSRRTSGTPGEQYF.

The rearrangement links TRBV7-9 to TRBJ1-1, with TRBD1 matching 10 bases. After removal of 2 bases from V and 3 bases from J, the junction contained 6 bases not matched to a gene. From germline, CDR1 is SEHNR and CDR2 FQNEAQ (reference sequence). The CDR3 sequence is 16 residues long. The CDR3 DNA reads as TGTGCCAGCAGCTTATCACCGGGACAGGGGTACACTGAAGCTTTCTTT. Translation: CASSLSPGQGYTEAFF. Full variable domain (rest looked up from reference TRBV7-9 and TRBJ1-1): DTGVSQNPRHKITKRGQNVTFRCDPISEHNRLYWYRQTLGQGPEFLTYFQNEAQLEKSRLLSDRFSAERPKGSFSTLEIQRTEQGDSAMYLCASSLSPGQGYTEAFFGQGTRLTVV.

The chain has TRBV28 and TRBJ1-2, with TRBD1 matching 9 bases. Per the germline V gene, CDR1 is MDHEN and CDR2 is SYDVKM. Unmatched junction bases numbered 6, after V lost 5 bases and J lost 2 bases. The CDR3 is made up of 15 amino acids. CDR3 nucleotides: TGTGCCAGCAGTACAGGGACAGGGCCCAACTATGGCTACACCTTC. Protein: CASSTGTGPNYGYTF.

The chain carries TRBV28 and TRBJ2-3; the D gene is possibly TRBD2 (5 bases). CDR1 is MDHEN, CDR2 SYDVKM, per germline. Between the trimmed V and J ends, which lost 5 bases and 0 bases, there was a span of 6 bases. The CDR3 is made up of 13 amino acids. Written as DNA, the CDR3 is TGTGCCAGCAGTCGGACTAGCACAGATACGCAGTATTTT. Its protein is CASSRTSTDTQYF.

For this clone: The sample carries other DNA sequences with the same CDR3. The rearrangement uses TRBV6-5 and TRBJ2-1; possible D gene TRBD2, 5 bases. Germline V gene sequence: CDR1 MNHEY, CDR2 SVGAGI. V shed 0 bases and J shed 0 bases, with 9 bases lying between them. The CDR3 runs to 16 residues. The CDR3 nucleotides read TGTGCCAGCAGTTACTCGGGTACTAGCTCCTACAATGAGCAGTTCTTC. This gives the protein CASSYSGTSSYNEQFF.

The CDR3 loop is CASNTGLEGYTF. The CDR3 coding sequence is TGTGCCAGCAACACAGGGTTGGAAGGCTACACCTTC. The rearrangement links TRBV2 to TRBJ1-2; D perhaps matches TRBD1 (6 bases). Trimming left V 7 bases short and J 8 bases short, with 14 bases between. The CDR3 totals 12 residues. Germline V lookup: CDR1 SNHLY, CDR2 FYNNEI.

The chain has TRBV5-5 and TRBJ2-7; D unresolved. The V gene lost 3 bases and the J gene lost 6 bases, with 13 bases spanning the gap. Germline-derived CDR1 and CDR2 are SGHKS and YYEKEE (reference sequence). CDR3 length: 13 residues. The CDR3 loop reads CASSSPILGEQYF. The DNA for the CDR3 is TGTGCCAGCAGCTCACCGATCCTCGGCGAGCAGTACTTC.

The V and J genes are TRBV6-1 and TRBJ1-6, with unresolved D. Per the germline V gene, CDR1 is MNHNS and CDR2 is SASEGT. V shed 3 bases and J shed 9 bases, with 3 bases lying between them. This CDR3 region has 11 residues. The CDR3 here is CASSDSSPLHF. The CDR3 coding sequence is TGTGCCAGCAGTGATAGTTCACCCCTCCACTTT.